These T cell receptor beta chains were read from a single sample in a study of cytomegalovirus exposure and HLA in healthy donors. Libraries were prepared by immunoSEQ multiplex PCR; TCRdb keeps only in-frame clonotypes and omits some of them. This sample has about 160,000 clones; roughly 80% occur once, and the top ten carry roughly 1.5%. What was sequenced was PBMCs. All receptors derive from a woman aged 25 to 45 in good health and CMV-seronegative. The conserved cysteine and the conserved F or W are not part of the CDR3 here.

j_call v_call cdr3_length cdr3_aa
TRBJ1-1 TRBV7-8 9 ASSLDREAF
TRBJ2-1 TRBV15 10 ATSRDKGPQF
TRBJ2-3 TRBV5-1 14 ASRIGWRGITDTQY
TRBJ2-3 TRBV4-2 12 ASSQAGGSDTQY
TRBJ2-1 TRBV9 14 ASSVDWRGYYNEQF
TRBJ2-3 TRBV27 12 ASVSSGGADTQY
TRBJ1-1 TRBV2 13 ASSEERGRGTEAF
TRBJ1-1 TRBV7-3 11 ASSLKVTTEAF
TRBJ1-5 TRBV30 16 AWSKTGASHYSNQPQH
TRBJ1-2 TRBV30 11 ASITRGHYGYT